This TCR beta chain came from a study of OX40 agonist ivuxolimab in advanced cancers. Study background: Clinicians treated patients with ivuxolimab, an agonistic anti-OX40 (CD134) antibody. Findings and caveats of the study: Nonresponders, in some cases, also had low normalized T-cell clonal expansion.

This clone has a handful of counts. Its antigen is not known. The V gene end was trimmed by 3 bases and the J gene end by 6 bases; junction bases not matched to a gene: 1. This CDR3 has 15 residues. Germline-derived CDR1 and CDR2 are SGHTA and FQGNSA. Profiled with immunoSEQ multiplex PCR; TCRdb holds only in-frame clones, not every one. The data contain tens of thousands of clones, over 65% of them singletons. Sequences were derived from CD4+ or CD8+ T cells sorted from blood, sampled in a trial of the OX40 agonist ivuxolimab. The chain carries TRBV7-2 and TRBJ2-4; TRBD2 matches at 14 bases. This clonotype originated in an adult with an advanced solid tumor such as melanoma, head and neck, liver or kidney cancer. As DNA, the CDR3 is TGTGCCAGCAGCTTCGGACTAGCGGGGGGAAACATTCAGTACTTC. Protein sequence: CASSFGLAGGNIQYF.